This entry lists 23 T cell receptor beta chains sequenced from one sample in a study of blood T cell repertoires in COVID-19. This table comes from immunoSEQ multiplex PCR, and its TCRdb copy is limited to in-frame clones, with some not included. This sample has more than 55,000 clones, with around 91% found just once. What was sequenced was peripheral blood. These receptors were collected from a woman in her sixties or seventies with COVID-19, enrolled during active disease.

This chain links TRBV6-6 with TRBJ2-7, with TRBD2 matching 7 bases. This CDR3 has 15 amino acids. The germline CDR1 and CDR2 sequences are MNHNY and SVGAGI (reference sequence). V shed 2 bases and J 2 bases; nucleotides not matched to a gene: 6. CDR3 residues: CASSYGGAGTYEQYF. The CDR3 coding sequence is TGTGCCAGCAGTTACGGGGGAGCGGGGACCTACGAGCAGTACTTC.

V is TRBV4-3 and J is TRBJ2-7, with TRBD2 matching over 11 bases. From germline, CDR1 is LGHNA and CDR2 YSLEER. V shed 4 bases, J shed 1 base, and the junction held 3 bases outside the gene matches. The CDR3 length is 15 residues. CDR3 DNA: TGCGCCAGCAGCCGGGGGACTAGCGGATCCTACGAGCAGTACTTC. Its translation is CASSRGTSGSYEQYF.

This clone occurred once. V usage is TRBV7-9 and J usage is TRBJ2-6, with 8 bases aligning to TRBD1. Germline lookup yields CDR1 SEHNR and CDR2 FQNEAQ (reference sequence). The J segment lost 2 bases and the V segment lost 2 bases, leaving 2 bases of the junction unmatched. CDR3 length equals 16 residues. The CDR3 DNA reads as TGTGCCAGCAGCTTAATCAGGGGGCCTGGGGCCAACGTCCTGACTTTC. Protein: CASSLIRGPGANVLTF.

This clone came up once. This rearrangement joins TRBV7-9 to TRBJ1-5; TRBD1 might be the D (6 bases). The CDR3 has 15 residues. Germline CDR1 is SEHNR and CDR2 is FQNEAQ (reference sequence). Deletions cut 4 bases from V and 3 bases from J, with 13 bases between. The CDR3 DNA sequence: TGTGCCAGCAGCTCAGAAGGGGGTGCCAATCAGCCCCAGCATTTT. Its translation is CASSSEGGANQPQHF.

The chain recombines TRBV7-2 with TRBJ2-7, with TRBD1 identical over 8 bases. The CDR3 is 15 residues long. V lost 2 bases, J lost 2 bases, and 5 bases stayed unmatched. Germline V gives CDR1 SGHTA, CDR2 FQGNSA. CDR3 sequence (DNA): TGTGCCAGCAGCTTAAGGGGACAGGCGACCTACGAGCAGTACTTC. Protein: CASSLRGQATYEQYF.

This clone appeared once. The chain uses TRBV9 and TRBJ1-1; 8 bases align to TRBD1. The ends lost 3 bases at V and 4 bases at J; junction bases unmatched: 2. The CDR3 runs to 13 residues. CDR1 and CDR2 from the germline V gene are SGDLS and YYNGEE. CDR3 DNA sequence: TGTGCCAGCAGCGCGACAGGGGCCACTGAAGCTTTCTTT. Translated: CASSATGATEAFF.

This clone was observed a few times. The rearrangement uses TRBV4-1 and TRBJ2-5; maybe TRBD2 (6 bases). V lost 2 bases and J 3 bases, leaving 16 bases between the germline ends. The CDR3 runs to 16 residues. CDR1 is MGHRA, CDR2 YSYEKL, per germline. CDR3 sequence reads: CASSQPTGLSKETQYF. The CDR3 DNA sequence: TGCGCCAGCAGCCAACCGACGGGACTGAGTAAAGAGACCCAGTACTTC.

V and J are TRBV21-1 and TRBJ1-4; the table's D call of TRBD1 was not tested on the DNA. TRBV21-1 is a known pseudogene. CDR3 length equals 18 residues. CDR3 nucleotides: TGTGCCAGCAGCTCACAGACAGGAGCCCCTGCAACTAATGAAAAACTGTTTTTT. Residues: CASSSQTGAPATNEKLFF.

V is TRBV5-4 and J is TRBJ2-7; 12 bases are a match to TRBD2. The junction had 12 bases not matched to a gene; V was cut back by 4 bases and J by 4 bases. Germline V gene data show CDR1 as SGHNT and CDR2 as YYREEE (reference sequence). There are 17 residues in the CDR3. The CDR3 sequence: CASSGLAGGPSVYEQYF. The CDR3 nucleotides read TGTGCCAGCAGCGGGCTAGCGGGAGGGCCCTCCGTATACGAGCAGTACTTC.

The rearrangement uses TRBV28 and TRBJ2-7, with TRBD2 matching 10 bases. Losses at the gene ends were 6 bases for V and 4 bases for J; bases not matched to a gene: 6. The CDR3 runs to 14 residues. The V gene's germline CDR1 is MDHEN and CDR2 SYDVKM. In nucleotides, the CDR3 is TGTGCCAGCAGGCGAGCGGGAGGGGGGTACGAGCAGTACTTC. Protein: CASRRAGGGYEQYF.

A few counts support this clone. The rearrangement joins TRBV7-2 to TRBJ2-7; tentative D call: TRBD1 (6 bases). V gave up 1 base and J gave up 3 bases, with 13 bases separating them. Germline V gives CDR1 SGHTA, CDR2 FQGNSA. This CDR3 is built from 15 residues. The CDR3: CASSLEGTKVYEQYF. The CDR3 bases are TGTGCCAGCAGCTTAGAGGGGACAAAAGTCTACGAGCAGTACTTC.

The chain has TRBV10-1 and TRBJ2-1; TRBD2 agrees at 7 bases. Germline CDR1 and CDR2: WNHNN and SYGVQD (reference sequence). V shed 6 bases and J 5 bases; nucleotides not matched to a gene: 7. CDR3 length: 14 residues. CDR3 loop: CASRPSGRNNEQFF. CDR3 coding DNA: TGCGCCAGCAGGCCTAGCGGAAGGAACAATGAGCAGTTCTTC.

V and J are TRBV5-4 and TRBJ1-5; D perhaps matches TRBD1 (5 bases). Trimming shortened V by 4 bases and J by 7 bases, and 12 bases separated the two germline ends. Germline V gene lookup returns CDR1 SGHNT and CDR2 YYREEE (reference sequence). The CDR3 contains 13 residues. CDR3 sequence reads: CASSPERGQPQHF. The CDR3 DNA follows: TGTGCCAGCAGCCCAGAAAGGGGACAGCCCCAGCATTTT.

The chain is built from TRBV19 and TRBJ1-5; 7 bases agree with TRBD1. This CDR3 spans 14 amino acids. With V trimmed by 8 bases and J by 4 bases, 8 bases remained unmatched. The germline V gene has CDR1 LNHDA and CDR2 SQIVND (reference sequence). The CDR3, as DNA: TGTGCCAGTGAACGACAGGGCAGGAATCAGCCCCAGCATTTT. This encodes CASERQGRNQPQHF.

The chain is built from TRBV29-1 and TRBJ1-1; D is undetermined. The V and J ends lost 5 bases and 0 bases respectively, with 13 bases between them. Germline CDR1 is SQVTM and CDR2 is ANQGSEA. The CDR3 has 14 residues. CDR3 amino acids: CSVRRRGLNTEAFF. The DNA for the CDR3 is TGCAGCGTTAGAAGGCGGGGATTGAACACTGAAGCTTTCTTT.

About this clone itself: Germline and junction disagree at one end, which may indicate a read error. The chain employs TRBV7-7 and TRBJ2-3, with a tentative D call TRBD2 (6 bases). In germline, CDR1 is SSHAT, CDR2 FNYEAQ (reference sequence). CDR3 length: 15 amino acids. CDR3 in DNA: TGTGCTAGCAGCCTGGGCGCGGGGAGATCAGATACGCAGTATTTT. Its protein is CASSLGAGRSDTQYF.

The chain couples TRBV20-1 to TRBJ2-7, with a tentative D call TRBD2 (6 bases). The V and J ends lost 3 bases and 5 bases respectively, with 8 bases between them. The CDR3 consists of 11 residues. Per the germline V gene, CDR1 is DFQATT and CDR2 is SNEGSKA (reference sequence). The CDR3: CSASWEDEQYF. In nucleotides, the CDR3 is TGCAGTGCTAGTTGGGAGGACGAGCAGTACTTC.

The gene calls are TRBV24-1 and TRBJ2-1; 8 bases are a match to TRBD1. This CDR3 contains 15 residues. CDR1 and CDR2 from the germline V gene are KGHDR and SFDVKD. The ends lost 5 bases at V and 6 bases at J; junction bases unmatched: 8. Here the CDR3 reads CATSAQDRDGNEQFF. In DNA form, the CDR3 reads TGTGCCACCAGTGCCCAGGACAGGGACGGCAATGAGCAGTTCTTC.

This clone was counted only a few times. The chain employs TRBV18 and TRBJ1-5, with TRBD1 matching over 9 bases. V lost 6 bases and J lost 7; bases outside the gene matches: 10. Germline CDR1 reads KGHSH; CDR2 reads LQKENI. The CDR3 contains 15 residues. CDR3 loop: CASSQGTGIRQPQHF. In DNA form, the CDR3 reads TGTGCCAGCTCCCAAGGGACAGGGATTCGCCAGCCCCAGCATTTT.

J is TRBJ2-7 and V is TRBV6-5, with D tentatively TRBD1 (5 bases). The V gene's germline CDR1 is MNHEY and CDR2 SVGAGI. The CDR3 length is 14 residues. The V end was cut by 5 bases, the J end by 3 bases, with 14 bases between. CDR3 coding DNA: TGTGCCAGCAGTAGCCCGCCCAGGGTCTACGAGCAGTACTTC. It translates to CASSSPPRVYEQYF.

The chain has TRBV15 and TRBJ1-5; possibly TRBD1 for D (5 bases). The CDR3 sequence is 14 residues long. Germline values: CDR1 LNHNV, CDR2 YYDKDF (reference sequence). V gave up 8 bases and J gave up 5 bases, with 16 bases separating them. Here the CDR3 reads CATGRRGEYQPQHF. The CDR3 coding sequence is TGTGCCACCGGAAGGAGGGGAGAATATCAGCCCCAGCATTTT.

Only one count was recorded for this clone. The rearrangement links TRBV30 to TRBJ2-7; weak D call: TRBD2 (5 bases). The CDR3 is 13 residues long. V was cut by 8 bases and J by 0 bases, with 14 bases left in between. Germline CDR1 is GTSNPN and CDR2 is SVGIG (reference sequence). The CDR3 DNA reads as TGTGCCGGAGGCCGGGGAAGCTCCTACGAGCAGTACTTC. Amino acid sequence: CAGGRGSSYEQYF.

This chain joins TRBV11-2 and TRBJ2-7; D possibly corresponds to TRBD2 (5 bases). Looked up from germline, CDR1 is SGHAT and CDR2 is FQNNGV. The CDR3 contains 13 residues. Trimming stripped 3 bases from V and 4 bases from J, with 10 bases between. As DNA, the CDR3 is TGTGCCAGCAGCTTCGGGGTGAGTTACGAGCAGTACTTC. Amino acids: CASSFGVSYEQYF.